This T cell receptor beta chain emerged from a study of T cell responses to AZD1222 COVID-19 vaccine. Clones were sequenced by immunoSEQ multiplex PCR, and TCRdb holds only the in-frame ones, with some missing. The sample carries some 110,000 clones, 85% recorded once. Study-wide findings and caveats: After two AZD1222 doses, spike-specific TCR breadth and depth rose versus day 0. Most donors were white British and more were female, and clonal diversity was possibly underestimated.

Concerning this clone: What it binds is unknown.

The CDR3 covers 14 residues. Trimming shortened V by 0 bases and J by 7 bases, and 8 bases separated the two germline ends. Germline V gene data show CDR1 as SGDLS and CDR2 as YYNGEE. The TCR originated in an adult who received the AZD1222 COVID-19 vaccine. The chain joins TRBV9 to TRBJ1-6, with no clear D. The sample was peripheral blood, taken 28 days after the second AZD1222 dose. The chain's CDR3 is CASSVERRNSPLHF. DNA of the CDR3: TGTGCCAGCAGCGTAGAGCGGCGGAATTCACCCCTCCACTTT.